The TCR beta chain under discussion was sequenced for a study of blood T cell repertoires in COVID-19. Study information: The origin of the acute and convalescent COVID-19 samples was the United States, Italy and Spain. PBMCs, B-cell-depleted T cells, or T cells provided the cDNA or gDNA that made up the material.

The germline V and J ends were trimmed by 3 bases and 3 bases, with 5 bases remaining between them. The CDR3 contains 12 residues. The assay was immunoSEQ multiplex PCR, and TCRdb's table has in-frame clones only and misses some. Altogether roughly 120,000 clones are present, about 88% being singletons, with the ten largest covering 4% to 5%. This chain connects TRBV12-3 or TRBV12-4 to TRBJ1-2, with no clear D. Sequenced input: peripheral blood. The origin of this receptor is a man between 60 and 75 years old with COVID-19, enrolled during active disease. Here the CDR3 DNA reads TGTGCCAGCAGTTTCGGGGACTATGGCTACACCTTC. It encodes CASSFGDYGYTF.